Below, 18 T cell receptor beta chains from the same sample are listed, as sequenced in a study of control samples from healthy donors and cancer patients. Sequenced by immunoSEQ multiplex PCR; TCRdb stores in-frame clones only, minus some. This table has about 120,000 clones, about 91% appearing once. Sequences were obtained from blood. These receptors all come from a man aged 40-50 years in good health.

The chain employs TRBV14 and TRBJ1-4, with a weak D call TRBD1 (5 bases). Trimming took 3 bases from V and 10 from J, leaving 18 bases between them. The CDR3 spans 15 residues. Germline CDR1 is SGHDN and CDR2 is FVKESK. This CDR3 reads CASSQGRDLRGKLFF. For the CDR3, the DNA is TGTGCCAGCAGCCAGGGTCGGGACCTAAGGGGAAAACTGTTTTTT.

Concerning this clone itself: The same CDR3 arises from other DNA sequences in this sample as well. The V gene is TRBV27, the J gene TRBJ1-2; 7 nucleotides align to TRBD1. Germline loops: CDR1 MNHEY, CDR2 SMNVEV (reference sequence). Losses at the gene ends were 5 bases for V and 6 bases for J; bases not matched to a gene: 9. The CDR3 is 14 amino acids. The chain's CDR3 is CASSSHRGLDGYTF. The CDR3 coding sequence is TGTGCCAGCAGTAGCCATAGGGGGCTCGATGGCTACACCTTC.

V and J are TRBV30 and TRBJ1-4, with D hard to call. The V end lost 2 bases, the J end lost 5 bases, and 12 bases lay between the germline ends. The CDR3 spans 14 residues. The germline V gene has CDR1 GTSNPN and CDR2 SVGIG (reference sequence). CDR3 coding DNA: TGTGCCTGGAGTTTTACCATCGGAAATGAAAAACTGTTTTTT. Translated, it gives CAWSFTIGNEKLFF.

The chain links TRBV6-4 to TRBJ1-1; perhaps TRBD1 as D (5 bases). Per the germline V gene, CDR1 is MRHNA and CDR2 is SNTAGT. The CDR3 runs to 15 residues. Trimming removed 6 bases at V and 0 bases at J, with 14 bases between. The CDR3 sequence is CASRQGVGMNTEAFF. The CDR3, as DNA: TGTGCCAGCAGGCAGGGTGTGGGGATGAACACTGAAGCTTTCTTT.

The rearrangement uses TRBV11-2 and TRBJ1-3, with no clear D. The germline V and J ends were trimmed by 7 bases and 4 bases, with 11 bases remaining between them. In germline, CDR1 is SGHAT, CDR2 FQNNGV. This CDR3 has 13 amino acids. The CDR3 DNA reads TGTGCCAGCACAGTGGCTGGAGGAAACACCATATATTTT. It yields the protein CASTVAGGNTIYF.

The CDR3 reads CASSPTGGIEQYF. The CDR3 coding sequence is TGTGCCAGCTCCCCGACAGGGGGCATCGAGCAGTACTTC. This chain links TRBV18 with TRBJ2-7, with TRBD1 matching 10 bases. Germline CDR1 is KGHSH and CDR2 is LQKENI. After removal of 6 bases from V and 6 bases from J, the junction contained 5 bases not matched to a gene. The CDR3 is 13 residues long.

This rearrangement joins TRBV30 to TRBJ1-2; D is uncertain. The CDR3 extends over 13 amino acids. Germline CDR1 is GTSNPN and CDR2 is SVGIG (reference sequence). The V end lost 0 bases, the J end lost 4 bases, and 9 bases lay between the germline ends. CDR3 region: CAWSVLGPYGYTF. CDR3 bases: TGTGCCTGGAGTGTATTAGGACCCTATGGCTACACCTTC.

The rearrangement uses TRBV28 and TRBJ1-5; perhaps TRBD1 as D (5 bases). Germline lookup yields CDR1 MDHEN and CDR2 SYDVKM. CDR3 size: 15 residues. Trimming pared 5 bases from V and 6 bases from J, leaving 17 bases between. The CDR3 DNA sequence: TGTGCCAGCAGTGCCGGGACCGGGAACGGTCAGCCCCAGCATTTT. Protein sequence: CASSAGTGNGQPQHF.

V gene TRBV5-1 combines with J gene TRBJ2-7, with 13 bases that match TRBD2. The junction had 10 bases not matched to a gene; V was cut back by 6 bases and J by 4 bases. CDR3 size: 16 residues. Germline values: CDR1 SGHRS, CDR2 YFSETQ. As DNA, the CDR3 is TGCGCCAGCACATCGTCGACTAGCGGGGGGCCTTACGAGCAGTACTTC. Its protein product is CASTSSTSGGPYEQYF.

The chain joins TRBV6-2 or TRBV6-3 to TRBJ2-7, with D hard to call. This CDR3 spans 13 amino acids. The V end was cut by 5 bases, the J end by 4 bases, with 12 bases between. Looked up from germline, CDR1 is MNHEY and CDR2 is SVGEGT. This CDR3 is CASSLYSLYEQYF. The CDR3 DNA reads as TGTGCCAGCAGTCTCTACAGCTTATACGAGCAGTACTTC.

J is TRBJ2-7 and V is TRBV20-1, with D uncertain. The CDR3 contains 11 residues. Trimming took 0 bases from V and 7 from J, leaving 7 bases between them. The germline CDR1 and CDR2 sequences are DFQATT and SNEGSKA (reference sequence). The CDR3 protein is CSARDRVEQYF. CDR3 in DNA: TGCAGTGCTAGAGATAGAGTGGAGCAGTACTTC.

The CDR3 nucleotides are TGTGCCAGTAGCCTAAAATCAGGGGTTCAGCCCCAGCATTTT. It specifies CASSLKSGVQPQHF. The chain uses TRBV19 and TRBJ1-5; perhaps TRBD1 as D (6 bases). The V end was cut by 6 bases, the J end by 6 bases, with 15 bases between. The CDR3 runs 14 residues. From germline, CDR1 is LNHDA and CDR2 SQIVND (reference sequence). The full variable domain, with the rest looked up from reference TRBV19 and TRBJ1-5, is DGGITQSPKYLFRKEGQNVTLSCEQNLNHDAMYWYRQDPGQGLRLIYYSQIVNDFQKGDIAEGYSVSREKKESFPLTVTSAQKNPTAFYLCASSLKSGVQPQHFGDGTRLSIL.

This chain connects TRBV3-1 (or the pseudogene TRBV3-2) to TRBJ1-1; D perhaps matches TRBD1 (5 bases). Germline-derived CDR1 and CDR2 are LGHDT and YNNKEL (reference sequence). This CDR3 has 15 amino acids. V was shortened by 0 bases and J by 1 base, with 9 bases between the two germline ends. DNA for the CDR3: TGTGCCAGCAGCCAAGATTGGAGGGGGAACACTGAAGCTTTCTTT. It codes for CASSQDWRGNTEAFF.

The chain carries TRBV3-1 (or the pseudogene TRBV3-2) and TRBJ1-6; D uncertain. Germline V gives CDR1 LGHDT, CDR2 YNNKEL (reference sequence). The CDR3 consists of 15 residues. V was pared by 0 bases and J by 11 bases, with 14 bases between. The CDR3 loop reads CASSQEGSRLTPLHF. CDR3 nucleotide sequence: TGTGCCAGCAGCCAAGAAGGTTCCAGACTGACACCCCTCCACTTT.

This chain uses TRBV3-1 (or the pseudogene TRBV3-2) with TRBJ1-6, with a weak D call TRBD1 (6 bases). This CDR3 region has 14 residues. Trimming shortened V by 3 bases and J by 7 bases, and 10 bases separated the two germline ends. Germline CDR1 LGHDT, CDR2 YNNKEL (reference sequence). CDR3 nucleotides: TGTGCCAGCAGCCATCGGCAGGGGAATTCACCCCTCCACTTT. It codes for CASSHRQGNSPLHF.

This chain's CDR3 is CAWRDPPGTTQFF. The DNA of the CDR3 is TGTGCCTGGAGGGACCCACCCGGGACTACCCAGTTCTTC. The gene calls are TRBV30 and TRBJ2-1; 7 bases fit TRBD2. Unmatched junction bases numbered 12, after V lost 3 bases and J lost 13 bases. The CDR3 spans 13 residues. Germline CDR1 reads GTSNPN; CDR2 reads SVGIG (reference sequence).

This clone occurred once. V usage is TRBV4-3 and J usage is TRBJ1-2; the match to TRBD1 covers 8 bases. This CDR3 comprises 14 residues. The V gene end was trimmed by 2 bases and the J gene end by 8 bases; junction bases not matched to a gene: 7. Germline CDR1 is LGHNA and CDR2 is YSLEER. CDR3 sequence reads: CASSQRGDRRGYTF. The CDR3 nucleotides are TGCGCCAGCAGCCAAAGGGGGGACAGGCGGGGCTACACCTTC.

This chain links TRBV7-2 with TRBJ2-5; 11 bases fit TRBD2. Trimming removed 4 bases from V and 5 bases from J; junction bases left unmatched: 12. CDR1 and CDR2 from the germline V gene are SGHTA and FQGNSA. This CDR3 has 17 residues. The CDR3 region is CASSSAKVAGGPETQYF. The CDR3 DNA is TGTGCCAGCAGCTCCGCCAAGGTAGCGGGGGGGCCGGAGACCCAGTACTTC.